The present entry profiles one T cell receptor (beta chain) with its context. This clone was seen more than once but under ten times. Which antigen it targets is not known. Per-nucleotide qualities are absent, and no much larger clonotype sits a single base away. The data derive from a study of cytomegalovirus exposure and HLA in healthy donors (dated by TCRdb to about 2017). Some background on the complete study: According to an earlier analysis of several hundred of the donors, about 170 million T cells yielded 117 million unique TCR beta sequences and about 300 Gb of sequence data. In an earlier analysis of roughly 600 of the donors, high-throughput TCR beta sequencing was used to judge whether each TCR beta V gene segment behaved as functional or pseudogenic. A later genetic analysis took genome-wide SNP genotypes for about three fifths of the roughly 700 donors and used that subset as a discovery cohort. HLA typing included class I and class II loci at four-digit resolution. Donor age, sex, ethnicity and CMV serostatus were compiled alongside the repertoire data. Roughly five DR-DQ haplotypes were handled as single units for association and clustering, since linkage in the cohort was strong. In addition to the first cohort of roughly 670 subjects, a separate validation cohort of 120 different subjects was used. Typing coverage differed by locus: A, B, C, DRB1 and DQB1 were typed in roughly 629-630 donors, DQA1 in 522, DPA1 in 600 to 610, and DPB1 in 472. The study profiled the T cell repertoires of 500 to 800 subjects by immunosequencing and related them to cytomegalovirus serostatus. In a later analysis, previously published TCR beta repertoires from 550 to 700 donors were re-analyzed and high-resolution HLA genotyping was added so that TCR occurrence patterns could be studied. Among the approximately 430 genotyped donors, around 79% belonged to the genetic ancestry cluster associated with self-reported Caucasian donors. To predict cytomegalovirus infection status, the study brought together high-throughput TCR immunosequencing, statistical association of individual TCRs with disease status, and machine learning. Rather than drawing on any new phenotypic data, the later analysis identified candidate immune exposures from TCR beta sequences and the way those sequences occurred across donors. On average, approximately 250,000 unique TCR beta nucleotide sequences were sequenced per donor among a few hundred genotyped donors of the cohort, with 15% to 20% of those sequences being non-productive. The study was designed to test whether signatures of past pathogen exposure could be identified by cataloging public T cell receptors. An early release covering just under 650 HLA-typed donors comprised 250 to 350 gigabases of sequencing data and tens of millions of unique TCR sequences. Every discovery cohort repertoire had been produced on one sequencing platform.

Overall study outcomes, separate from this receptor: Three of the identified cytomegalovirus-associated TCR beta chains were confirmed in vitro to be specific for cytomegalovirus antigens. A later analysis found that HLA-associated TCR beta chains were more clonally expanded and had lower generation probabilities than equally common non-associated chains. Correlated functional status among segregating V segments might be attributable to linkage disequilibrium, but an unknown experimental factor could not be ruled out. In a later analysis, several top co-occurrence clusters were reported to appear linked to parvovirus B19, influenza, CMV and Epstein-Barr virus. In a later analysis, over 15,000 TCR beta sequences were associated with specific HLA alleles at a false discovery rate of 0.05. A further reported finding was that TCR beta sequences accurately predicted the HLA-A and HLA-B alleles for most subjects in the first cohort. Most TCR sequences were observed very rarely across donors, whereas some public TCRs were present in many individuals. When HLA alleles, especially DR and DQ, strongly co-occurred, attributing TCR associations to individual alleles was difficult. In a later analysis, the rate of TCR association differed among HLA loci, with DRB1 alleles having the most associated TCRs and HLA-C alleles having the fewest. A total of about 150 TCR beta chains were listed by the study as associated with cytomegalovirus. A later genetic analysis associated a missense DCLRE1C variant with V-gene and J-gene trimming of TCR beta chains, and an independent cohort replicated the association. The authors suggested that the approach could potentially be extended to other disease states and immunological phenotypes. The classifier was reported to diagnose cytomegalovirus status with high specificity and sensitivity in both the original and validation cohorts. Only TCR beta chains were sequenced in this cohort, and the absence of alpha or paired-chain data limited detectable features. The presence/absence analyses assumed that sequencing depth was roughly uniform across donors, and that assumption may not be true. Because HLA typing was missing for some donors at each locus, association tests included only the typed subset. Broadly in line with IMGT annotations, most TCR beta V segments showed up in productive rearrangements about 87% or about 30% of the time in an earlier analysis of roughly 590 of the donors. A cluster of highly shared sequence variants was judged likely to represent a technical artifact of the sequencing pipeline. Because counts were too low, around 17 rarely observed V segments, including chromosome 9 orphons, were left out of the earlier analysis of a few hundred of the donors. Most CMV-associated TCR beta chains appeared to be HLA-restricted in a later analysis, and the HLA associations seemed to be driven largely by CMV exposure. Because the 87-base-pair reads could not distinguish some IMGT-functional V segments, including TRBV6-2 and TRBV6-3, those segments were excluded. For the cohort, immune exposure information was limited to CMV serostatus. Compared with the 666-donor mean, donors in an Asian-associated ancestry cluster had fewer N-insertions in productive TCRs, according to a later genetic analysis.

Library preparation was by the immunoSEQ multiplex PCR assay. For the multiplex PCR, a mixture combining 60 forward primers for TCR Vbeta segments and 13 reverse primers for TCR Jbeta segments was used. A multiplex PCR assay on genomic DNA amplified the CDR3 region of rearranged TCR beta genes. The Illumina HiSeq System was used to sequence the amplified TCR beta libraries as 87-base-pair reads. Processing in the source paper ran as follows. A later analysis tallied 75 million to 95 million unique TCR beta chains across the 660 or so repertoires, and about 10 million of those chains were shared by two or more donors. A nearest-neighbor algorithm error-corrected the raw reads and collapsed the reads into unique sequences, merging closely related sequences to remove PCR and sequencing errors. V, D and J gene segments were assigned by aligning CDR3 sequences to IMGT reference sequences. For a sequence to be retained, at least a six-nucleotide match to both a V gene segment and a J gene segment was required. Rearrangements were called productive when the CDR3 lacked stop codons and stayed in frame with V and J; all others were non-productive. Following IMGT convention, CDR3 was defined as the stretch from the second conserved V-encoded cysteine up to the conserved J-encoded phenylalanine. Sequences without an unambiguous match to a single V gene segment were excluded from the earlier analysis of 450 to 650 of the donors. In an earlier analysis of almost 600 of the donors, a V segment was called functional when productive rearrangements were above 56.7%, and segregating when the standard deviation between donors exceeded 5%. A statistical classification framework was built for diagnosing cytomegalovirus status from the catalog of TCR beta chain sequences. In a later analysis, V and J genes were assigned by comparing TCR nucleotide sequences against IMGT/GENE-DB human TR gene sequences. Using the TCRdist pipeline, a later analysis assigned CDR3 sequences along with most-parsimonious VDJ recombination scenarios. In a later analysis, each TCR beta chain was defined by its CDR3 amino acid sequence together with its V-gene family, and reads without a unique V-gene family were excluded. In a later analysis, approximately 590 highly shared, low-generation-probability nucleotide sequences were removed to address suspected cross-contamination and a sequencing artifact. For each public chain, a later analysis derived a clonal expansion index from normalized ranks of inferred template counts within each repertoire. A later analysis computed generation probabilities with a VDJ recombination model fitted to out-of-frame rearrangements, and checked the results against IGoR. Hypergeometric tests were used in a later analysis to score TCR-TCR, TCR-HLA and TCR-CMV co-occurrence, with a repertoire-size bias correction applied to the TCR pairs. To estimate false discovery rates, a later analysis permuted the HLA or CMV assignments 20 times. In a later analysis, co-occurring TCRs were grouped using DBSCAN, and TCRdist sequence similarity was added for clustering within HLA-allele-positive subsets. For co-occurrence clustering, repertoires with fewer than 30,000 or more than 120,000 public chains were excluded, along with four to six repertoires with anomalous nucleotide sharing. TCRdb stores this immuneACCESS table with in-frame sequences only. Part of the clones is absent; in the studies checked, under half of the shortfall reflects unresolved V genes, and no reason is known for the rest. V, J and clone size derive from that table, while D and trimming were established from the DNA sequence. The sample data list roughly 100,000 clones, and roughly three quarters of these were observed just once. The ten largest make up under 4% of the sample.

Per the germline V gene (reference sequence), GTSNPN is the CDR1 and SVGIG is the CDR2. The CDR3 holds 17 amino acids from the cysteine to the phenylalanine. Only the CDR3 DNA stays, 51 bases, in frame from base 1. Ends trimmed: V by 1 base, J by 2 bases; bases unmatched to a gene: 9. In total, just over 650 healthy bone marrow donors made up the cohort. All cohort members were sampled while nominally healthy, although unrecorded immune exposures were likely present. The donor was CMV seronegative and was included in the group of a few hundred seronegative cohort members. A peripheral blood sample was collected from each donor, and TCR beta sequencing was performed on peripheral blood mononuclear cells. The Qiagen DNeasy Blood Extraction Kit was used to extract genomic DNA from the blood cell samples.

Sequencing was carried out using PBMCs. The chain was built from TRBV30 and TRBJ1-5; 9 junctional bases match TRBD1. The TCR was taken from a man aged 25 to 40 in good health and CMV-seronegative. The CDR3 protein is CAWSESGQGGGNQPQHF. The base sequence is TGTGCCTGGAGTGAGTCGGGACAGGGTGGCGGCAATCAGCCCCAGCATTTT.